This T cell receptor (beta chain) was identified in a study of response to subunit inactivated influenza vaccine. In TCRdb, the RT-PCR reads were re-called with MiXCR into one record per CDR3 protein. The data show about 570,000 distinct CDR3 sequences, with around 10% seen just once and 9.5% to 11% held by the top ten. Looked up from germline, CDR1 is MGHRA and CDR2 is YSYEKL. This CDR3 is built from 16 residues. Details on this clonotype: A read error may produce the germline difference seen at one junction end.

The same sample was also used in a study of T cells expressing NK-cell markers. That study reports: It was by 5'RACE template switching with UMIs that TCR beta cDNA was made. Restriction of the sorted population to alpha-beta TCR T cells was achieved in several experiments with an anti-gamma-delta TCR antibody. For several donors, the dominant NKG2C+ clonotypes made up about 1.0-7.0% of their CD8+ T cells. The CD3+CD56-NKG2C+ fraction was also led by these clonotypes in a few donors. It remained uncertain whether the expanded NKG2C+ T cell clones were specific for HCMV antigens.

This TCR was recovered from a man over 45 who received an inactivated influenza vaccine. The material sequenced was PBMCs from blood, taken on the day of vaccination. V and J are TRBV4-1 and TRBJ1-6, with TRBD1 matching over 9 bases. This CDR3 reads CAGSQGQGTPNSPLHF. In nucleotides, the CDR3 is TGCGCCGGCAGCCAAGGACAGGGGACCCCCAATTCACCCCTCCACTTT.